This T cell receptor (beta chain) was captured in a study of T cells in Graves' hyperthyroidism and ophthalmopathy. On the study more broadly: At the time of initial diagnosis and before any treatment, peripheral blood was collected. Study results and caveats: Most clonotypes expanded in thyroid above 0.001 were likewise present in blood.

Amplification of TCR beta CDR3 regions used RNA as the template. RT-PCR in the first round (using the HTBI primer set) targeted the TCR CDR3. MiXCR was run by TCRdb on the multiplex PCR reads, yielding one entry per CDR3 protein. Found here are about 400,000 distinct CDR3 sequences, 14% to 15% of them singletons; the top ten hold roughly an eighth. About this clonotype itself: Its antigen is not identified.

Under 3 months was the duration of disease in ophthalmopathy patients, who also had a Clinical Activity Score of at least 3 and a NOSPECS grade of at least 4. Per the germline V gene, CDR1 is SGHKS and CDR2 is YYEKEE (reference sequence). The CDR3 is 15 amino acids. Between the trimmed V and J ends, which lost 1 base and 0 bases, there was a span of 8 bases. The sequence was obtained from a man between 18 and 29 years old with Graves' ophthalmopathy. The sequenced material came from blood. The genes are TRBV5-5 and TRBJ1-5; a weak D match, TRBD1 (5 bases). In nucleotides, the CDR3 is TGTGCCAGCAGCTTGTGGGACGGTAGCAATCAGCCCCAGCATTTT. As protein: CASSLWDGSNQPQHF.